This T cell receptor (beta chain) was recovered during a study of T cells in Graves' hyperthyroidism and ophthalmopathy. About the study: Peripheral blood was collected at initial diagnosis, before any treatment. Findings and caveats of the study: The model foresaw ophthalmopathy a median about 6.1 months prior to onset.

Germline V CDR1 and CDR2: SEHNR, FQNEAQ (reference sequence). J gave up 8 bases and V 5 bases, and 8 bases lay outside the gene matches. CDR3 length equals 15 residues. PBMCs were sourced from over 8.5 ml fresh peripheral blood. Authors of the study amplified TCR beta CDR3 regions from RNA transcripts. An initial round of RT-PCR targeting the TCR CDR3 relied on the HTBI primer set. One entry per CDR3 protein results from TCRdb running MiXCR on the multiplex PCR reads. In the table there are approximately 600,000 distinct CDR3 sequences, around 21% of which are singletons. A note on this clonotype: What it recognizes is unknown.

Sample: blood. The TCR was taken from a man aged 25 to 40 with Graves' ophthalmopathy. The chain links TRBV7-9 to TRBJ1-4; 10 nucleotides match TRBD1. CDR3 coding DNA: TGTGCCAGCAGCCCGTGGACAGGGGGGGAAGAAAAACTGTTTTTT. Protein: CASSPWTGGEEKLFF.